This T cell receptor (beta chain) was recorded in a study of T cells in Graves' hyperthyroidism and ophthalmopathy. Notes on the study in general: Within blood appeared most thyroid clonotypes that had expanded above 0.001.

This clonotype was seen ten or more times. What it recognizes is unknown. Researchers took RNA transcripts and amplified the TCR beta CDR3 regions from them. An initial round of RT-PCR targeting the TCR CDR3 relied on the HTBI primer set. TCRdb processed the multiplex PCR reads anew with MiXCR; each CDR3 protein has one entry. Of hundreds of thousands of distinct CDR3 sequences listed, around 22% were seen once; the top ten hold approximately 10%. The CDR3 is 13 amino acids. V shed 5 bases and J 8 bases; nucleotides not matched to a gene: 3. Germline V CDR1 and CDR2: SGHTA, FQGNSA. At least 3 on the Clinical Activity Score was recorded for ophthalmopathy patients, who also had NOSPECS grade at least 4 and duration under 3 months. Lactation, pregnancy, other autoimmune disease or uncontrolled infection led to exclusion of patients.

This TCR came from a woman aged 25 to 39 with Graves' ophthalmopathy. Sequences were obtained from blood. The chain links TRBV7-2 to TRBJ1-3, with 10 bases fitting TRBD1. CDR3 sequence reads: CASSQDRGDTIYF. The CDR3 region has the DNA TGTGCCAGCAGCCAGGACAGGGGGGACACCATATATTTT.